Listed here are 21 T cell receptor beta chains from one sample, sequenced in a study of blood T cell repertoires in COVID-19. Libraries were prepared by immunoSEQ multiplex PCR; TCRdb keeps only in-frame clonotypes and omits some of them. The table includes 110,000 to 150,000 clones, 84% detected once. The material sequenced was peripheral blood. The source is a human donor in a cohort sampled during active COVID-19.

V gene TRBV28 combines with J gene TRBJ1-2; perhaps TRBD1 as D (6 bases). This CDR3 comprises 13 residues. Per the germline V gene, CDR1 is MDHEN and CDR2 is SYDVKM. Deletions cut 2 bases from V and 5 bases from J, with 9 bases between. This CDR3 is CASSLPRGYGYTF. The DNA for the CDR3 is TGTGCCAGCAGTTTACCCAGGGGATATGGCTACACCTTC.

V and J are TRBV6-5 and TRBJ1-1; D not resolved. The CDR3 has 11 residues. Trimming left V 6 bases short and J 3 bases short, with 5 bases between. The germline V gene has CDR1 MNHEY and CDR2 SVGAGI. The CDR3 DNA reads as TGTGCCAGCAGCTCTGACACTGAAGCTTTCTTT. Amino acids: CASSSDTEAFF.

V and J are TRBV11-2 and TRBJ2-7; no definite D call. This CDR3 is 16 amino acids long. Trimming stripped 5 bases from V and 4 bases from J, with 21 bases between. Germline V gives CDR1 SGHAT, CDR2 FQNNGV. The CDR3 sequence is CASSPAGSLEEYEQYV. CDR3 DNA: TGTGCCAGCAGCCCGGCCGGCAGCCTAGAAGAATACGAGCAGTACGTC.

The chain carries TRBV21-1 and TRBJ2-5; the table's D call of TRBD2 was not tested on the DNA. TRBV21-1 is tagged as a pseudogene. CDR3 length: 17 residues. DNA of the CDR3: TGTGCCAGCAGCTCCCGGGGTAGCGGAGGGGAGCAAGAGACCCAGTACTTC. It translates to CASSSRGSGGEQETQYF.

This rearrangement joins TRBV9 to TRBJ2-3; 11 nucleotides align to TRBD2. The CDR3 is 17 amino acids. The germline V gene encodes CDR1 SGDLS and CDR2 YYNGEE. With V trimmed by 4 bases and J by 2 bases, 9 bases remained unmatched. CDR3 sequence (DNA): TGTGCCAGCAGCCCGCCACTAGCGGGGGCCTCCACAGATACGCAGTATTTT. As protein: CASSPPLAGASTDTQYF.

This clone was seen repeatedly, ten times or more. V and J are TRBV6-6 and TRBJ1-3, with 8 bases matching TRBD1. Germline V lookup: CDR1 MNHNY, CDR2 SVGAGI (reference sequence). The V and J ends lost 6 bases and 0 bases, in that order; junction bases with no gene match: 4. The CDR3 is 15 amino acids. The CDR3 bases are TGTGCCAGCAGCTGGACAGGGCGCTCTGGAAACACCATATATTTT. Encoded protein: CASSWTGRSGNTIYF.

Comments on this clone: Likely a read error: the CDR3 ends without its conserved phenylalanine or tryptophan. The DNA is omitted, as the CDR3 cannot be located on it reliably, and the CDR3 follows TCRdb's listing. The V call is TRBV23-1, the J call TRBJ1-2. TRBV23-1 is given ORF status, its function remaining uncertain. Counting both end residues, the CDR3 totals 8 amino acids. The CDR3 region is CASSRRPS.

The V call is TRBV2, the J call TRBJ1-6; D gene uncertain. Trimming took off 4 bases at V and 7 bases at J, with 14 bases between the two ends. The CDR3 length is 15 residues. Germline CDR1 reads SNHLY; CDR2 reads FYNNEI. The CDR3 bases are TGTGCCAGCAGTGTCAGGCAGGCCCAAAATTCACCCCTCCACTTT. This gives the protein CASSVRQAQNSPLHF.

This sequence joins TRBV9 and TRBJ2-3, with TRBD2 matching over 8 bases. The ends lost 2 bases at V and 4 bases at J; junction bases unmatched: 3. There are 14 residues in the CDR3. Per germline, CDR1 SGDLS and CDR2 YYNGEE. The CDR3 here is CASSVSGAPDTQYF. The DNA of the CDR3 is TGTGCCAGCAGCGTTAGCGGGGCGCCAGATACGCAGTATTTT.

The chain carries TRBV11-3 and TRBJ1-1; D is possibly TRBD1 (6 bases). With 5 bases removed from V and 1 base from J, the gap between germline ends came to 11 bases. The V gene's germline CDR1 is SGHNT and CDR2 YENEEA. This CDR3 is built from 14 residues. CDR3 sequence: CASSSRGRNTEAFF. The CDR3 DNA reads TGTGCCAGCAGCAGCAGGGGAAGGAACACTGAAGCTTTCTTT.

The chain carries TRBV5-1 and TRBJ2-1, with D perhaps TRBD1 (8 bases). Germline V CDR1 and CDR2: SGHRS, YFSETQ. The CDR3 consists of 15 residues. V lost 3 bases to trimming and J lost 5 bases, with 15 bases between them. CDR3 loop: CASSSHRGGNNEQFF. Written as DNA, the CDR3 is TGCGCCAGCAGCTCCCACAGGGGGGGAAACAATGAGCAGTTCTTC. Complete variable domain (other parts from reference TRBV5-1 and TRBJ2-1): KAGVTQTPRYLIKTRGQQVTLSCSPISGHRSVSWYQQTPGQGLQFLFEYFSETQRNKGNFPGRFSGRQFSNSRSEMNVSTLELGDSALYLCASSSHRGGNNEQFFGPGTRLTVL.

This clone appeared once. CDR3 region: CANSYEQYV. In nucleotides, the CDR3 is TGTGCCAACTCTTACGAGCAGTACGTC. The chain uses TRBV12-1 and TRBJ2-7; TRBD2, the table's D call, lacks a check against the DNA. TRBV12-1 has pseudogene status. CDR3 length equals 9 residues.

The rearrangement uses TRBV4-3 and TRBJ1-4, with 10 bases fitting TRBD1. Germline V lookup: CDR1 LGHNA, CDR2 YSLEER. The CDR3 is 16 residues long. With V trimmed by 0 bases and J by 10 bases, 8 bases remained unmatched. CDR3 coding DNA: TGCGCCAGCAGCCAAGATCTGCTGGGACAGGGGCCAAAACTGTTTTTT. It codes for CASSQDLLGQGPKLFF.

This chain joins TRBV29-1 and TRBJ1-2; TRBD1 agrees at 8 bases. Per the germline V gene, CDR1 is SQVTM and CDR2 is ANQGSEA. The CDR3 totals 15 residues. After removal of 4 bases from V and 8 bases from J, the junction contained 15 bases not matched to a gene. In DNA form, the CDR3 reads TGCAGCGTTGGCCACGGCGGGCAGGGGGCGCGCGGCTACACCTTC. It translates to CSVGHGGQGARGYTF.

CDR3 region: CASSQRQGIGETQYF. In DNA form, the CDR3 reads TGTGCCAGCAGTCAGAGACAGGGGATTGGAGAGACCCAGTACTTC. The chain combines TRBV27 with TRBJ2-5; 8 positions match TRBD1. The J segment lost 4 bases and the V segment lost 5 bases, leaving 9 bases of the junction unmatched. The germline gives CDR1 MNHEY, CDR2 SMNVEV (reference sequence). This CDR3 has 15 residues.

This clone was detected only once. This chain connects TRBV29-1 to TRBJ1-4; a possible D gene is TRBD1 (5 bases). From germline, CDR1 is SQVTM and CDR2 ANQGSEA. V lost 6 bases to trimming and J lost 9 bases, with 14 bases between them. The CDR3 is made up of 12 amino acids. The CDR3 loop reads CSVLTESQKLFF. The CDR3 DNA reads TGCAGCGTGTTGACAGAGAGCCAAAAACTGTTTTTT.

This sequence joins TRBV7-5 and TRBJ2-7; the listed D gene, TRBD2, was not tested against the DNA. TRBV7-5 is a pseudogene locus. The CDR3 covers 17 residues. CDR3 sequence reads: CARSTTPRGRDFYEQYF. CDR3 nucleotides: TGTGCCAGAAGCACCACCCCCCGGGGGAGGGACTTCTACGAGCAGTACTTC.

The chain combines TRBV2 with TRBJ1-5; no firm D call. The CDR3 sequence is 14 residues long. Germline V gives CDR1 SNHLY, CDR2 FYNNEI. Trimming removed 7 bases from V and 0 bases from J, with 10 bases in between. The CDR3 DNA reads TGTGCCAGCACCAGACAACCTAGCAATCAGCCCCAGCATTTT. This translates into CASTRQPSNQPQHF.

The CDR3 loop is CASSKRASGSRYEQYV. The DNA for the CDR3 is TGTGCCAGCAGCAAAAGGGCTAGCGGGAGCCGTTACGAGCAGTACGTC. The V gene is TRBV21-1, the J gene TRBJ2-7; TRBD2, the table's D call, lacks a check against the DNA. TRBV21-1 is termed a pseudogene. This CDR3 comprises 16 residues.

This sequence joins TRBV4-3 and TRBJ1-5; 7 nucleotides align to TRBD1. V lost 4 bases, J lost 4 bases, and 7 bases stayed unmatched. CDR1 is LGHNA and CDR2 is YSLEER in the germline V gene. The CDR3 covers 15 residues. The chain's CDR3 is CASSLQTGANQPQHF. CDR3 nucleotide sequence: TGCGCCAGCAGCCTCCAAACAGGGGCGAATCAGCCCCAGCATTTT.

The V call is TRBV4-2, the J call TRBJ1-4; D not certain. The CDR3 covers 15 residues. V gave up 0 bases and J gave up 5 bases, with 10 bases separating them. From germline, CDR1 is LGHNA and CDR2 YNFKEQ. This chain's CDR3 is CASSQDGRLNEKLFF. The CDR3 nucleotides are TGTGCCAGCAGCCAAGATGGCCGATTGAATGAAAAACTGTTTTTT.